A selection of T cell receptor beta chains follows, all from one sample in a study of early T cells in non-severe SARS-CoV-2 infection. TCRdb ran MiXCR on the 5' RACE reads and lists one entry per CDR3 protein. Of roughly 50,000 distinct CDR3 sequences listed, under 7.5% are singletons. The sample was whole blood, taken at baseline. All receptors come from an adult who was a healthcare worker with PCR-confirmed SARS-CoV-2 infection or an uninfected control (not recorded which). Both conserved end residues are part of each CDR3.

J gene: TRBJ2-1; V gene: TRBV7-6; CDR3 protein: CVSSTRTSGAWQFF
J gene: TRBJ2-2; V gene: TRBV7-3; CDR3 protein: CASSPNSGHTGELFF
J gene: TRBJ1-5; V gene: TRBV20-1; CDR3 protein: CSARRDRADQPQHF
J gene: TRBJ2-3; V gene: TRBV12-3/TRBV12-4; CDR3 protein: CASRTVNTRTDTQYF
J gene: TRBJ2-1; V gene: TRBV20-1; CDR3 protein: CSARGSSSYNEQFF
J gene: TRBJ2-7; V gene: TRBV28; CDR3 protein: CASSFVLTGKHEQYF
J gene: TRBJ2-3; V gene: TRBV6-5; CDR3 protein: CASSYDLVRGDTQYF
J gene: TRBJ2-1; V gene: TRBV19; CDR3 protein: CASSTGTDQFF
J gene: TRBJ2-7; V gene: TRBV28; CDR3 protein: CASSLGLAGYEQYF
J gene: TRBJ1-1; V gene: TRBV20-1; CDR3 protein: CSASAAEAFF
J gene: TRBJ2-1; V gene: TRBV10-2; CDR3 protein: CASRRTSGNYNEQFF
J gene: TRBJ2-7; V gene: TRBV20-1; CDR3 protein: CSARSQGRGEQYF
J gene: TRBJ1-2; V gene: TRBV7-9; CDR3 protein: CASSLQGSYGYTF
J gene: TRBJ2-7; V gene: TRBV7-8; CDR3 protein: CASSLSSRRSSYEQYF